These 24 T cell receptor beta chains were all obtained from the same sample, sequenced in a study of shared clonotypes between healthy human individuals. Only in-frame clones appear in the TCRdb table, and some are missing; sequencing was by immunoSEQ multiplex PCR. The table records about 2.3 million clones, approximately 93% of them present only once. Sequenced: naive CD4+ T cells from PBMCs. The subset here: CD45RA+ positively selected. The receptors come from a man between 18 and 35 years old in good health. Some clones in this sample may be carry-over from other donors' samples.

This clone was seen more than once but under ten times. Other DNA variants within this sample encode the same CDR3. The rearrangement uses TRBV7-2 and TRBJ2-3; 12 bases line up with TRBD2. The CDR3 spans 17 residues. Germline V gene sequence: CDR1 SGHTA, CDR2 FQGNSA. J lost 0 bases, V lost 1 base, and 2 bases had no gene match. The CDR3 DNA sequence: TGTGCCAGCAGCTTAGTGGGGACTAGCGGGAGCACAGATACGCAGTATTTT. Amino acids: CASSLVGTSGSTDTQYF.

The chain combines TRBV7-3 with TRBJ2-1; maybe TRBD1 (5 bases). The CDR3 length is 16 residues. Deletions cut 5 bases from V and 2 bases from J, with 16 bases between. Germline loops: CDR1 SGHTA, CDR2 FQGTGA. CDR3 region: CASSRAGSGPYNEQFF. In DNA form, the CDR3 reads TGTGCCAGCAGCAGAGCAGGATCAGGGCCCTACAATGAGCAGTTCTTC.

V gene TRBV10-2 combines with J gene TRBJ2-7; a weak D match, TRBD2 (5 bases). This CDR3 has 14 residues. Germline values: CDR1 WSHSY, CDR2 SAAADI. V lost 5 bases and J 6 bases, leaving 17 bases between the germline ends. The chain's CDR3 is CASSQSGPPLEQYF. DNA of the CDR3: TGCGCCAGCAGTCAAAGCGGACCTCCCCTCGAGCAGTACTTC.

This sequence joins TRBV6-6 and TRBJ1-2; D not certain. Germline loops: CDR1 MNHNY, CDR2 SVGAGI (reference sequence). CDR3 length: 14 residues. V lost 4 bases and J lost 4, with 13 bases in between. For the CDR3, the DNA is TGTGCCAGCAGTTTCTCGGTGGATGGCTATGGCTACACCTTC. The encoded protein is CASSFSVDGYGYTF.

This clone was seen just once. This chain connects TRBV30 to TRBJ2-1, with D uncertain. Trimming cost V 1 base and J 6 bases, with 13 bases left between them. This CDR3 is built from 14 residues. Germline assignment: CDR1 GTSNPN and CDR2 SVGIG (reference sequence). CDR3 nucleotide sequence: TGTGCCTGGAGTGGGTCTAGGCTACTCAATGAGCAGTTCTTC. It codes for CAWSGSRLLNEQFF.

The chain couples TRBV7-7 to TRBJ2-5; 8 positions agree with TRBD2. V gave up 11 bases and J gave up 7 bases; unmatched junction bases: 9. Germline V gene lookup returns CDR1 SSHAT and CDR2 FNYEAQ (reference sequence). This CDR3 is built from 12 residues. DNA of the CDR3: TGTGCCGGGGGGGACCTAGCGGGGACCCAGTACTTC. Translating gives CAGGDLAGTQYF.

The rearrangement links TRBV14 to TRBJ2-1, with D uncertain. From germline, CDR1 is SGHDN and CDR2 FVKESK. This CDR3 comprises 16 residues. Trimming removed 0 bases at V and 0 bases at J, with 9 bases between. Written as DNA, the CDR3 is TGTGCCAGCAGCCAAGAGATAGAGTCCTCCTACAATGAGCAGTTCTTC. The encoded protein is CASSQEIESSYNEQFF.

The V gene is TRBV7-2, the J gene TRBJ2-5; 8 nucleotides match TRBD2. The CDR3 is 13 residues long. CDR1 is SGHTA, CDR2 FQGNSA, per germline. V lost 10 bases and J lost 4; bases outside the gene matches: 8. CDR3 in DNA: TGTGCCACGGGACTAGGGATCGGAGAGACCCAGTACTTC. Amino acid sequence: CATGLGIGETQYF.

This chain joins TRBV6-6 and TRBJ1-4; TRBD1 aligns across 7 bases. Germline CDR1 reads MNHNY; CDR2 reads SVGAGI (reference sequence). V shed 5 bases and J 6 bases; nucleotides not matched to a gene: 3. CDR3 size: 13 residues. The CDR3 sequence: CASSRDSYEKLFF. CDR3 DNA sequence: TGTGCCAGCAGTCGGGACAGTTATGAAAAACTGTTTTTT.

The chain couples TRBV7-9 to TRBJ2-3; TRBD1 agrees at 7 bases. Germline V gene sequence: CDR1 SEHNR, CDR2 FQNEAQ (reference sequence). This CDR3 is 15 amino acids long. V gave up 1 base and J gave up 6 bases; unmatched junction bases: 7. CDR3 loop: CASSLGVTGIDTQYF. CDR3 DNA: TGTGCCAGCAGCTTAGGGGTGACAGGGATTGATACGCAGTATTTT.

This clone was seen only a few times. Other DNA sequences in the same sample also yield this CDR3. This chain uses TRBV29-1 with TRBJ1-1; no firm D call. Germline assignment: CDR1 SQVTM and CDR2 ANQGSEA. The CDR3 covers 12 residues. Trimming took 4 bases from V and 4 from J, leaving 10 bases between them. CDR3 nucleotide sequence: TGCAGCGTTGCCCGGGGTGGCACTGAAGCTTTCTTT. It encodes CSVARGGTEAFF.

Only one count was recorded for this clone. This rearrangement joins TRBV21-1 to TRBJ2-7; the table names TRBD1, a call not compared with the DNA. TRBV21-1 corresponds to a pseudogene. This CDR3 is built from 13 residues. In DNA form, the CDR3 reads TGTGCCAGCAGGACAGGTAGATCCTACGAGCAGTACTTC. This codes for CASRTGRSYEQYF.

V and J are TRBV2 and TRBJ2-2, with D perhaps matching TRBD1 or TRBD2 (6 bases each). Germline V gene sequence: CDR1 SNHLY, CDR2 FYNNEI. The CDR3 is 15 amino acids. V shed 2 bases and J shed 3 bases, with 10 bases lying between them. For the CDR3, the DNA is TGTGCCAGCAGTGAATGGGGGGCGCACACCGGGGAGCTGTTTTTT. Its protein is CASSEWGAHTGELFF.

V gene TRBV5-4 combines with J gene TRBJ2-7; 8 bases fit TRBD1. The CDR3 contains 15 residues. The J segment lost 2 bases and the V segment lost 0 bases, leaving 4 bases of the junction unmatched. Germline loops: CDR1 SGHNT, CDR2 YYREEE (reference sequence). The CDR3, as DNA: TGTGCCAGCAGCTTGGCAGGGGGCATCCCCTACGAGCAGTACTTC. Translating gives CASSLAGGIPYEQYF.

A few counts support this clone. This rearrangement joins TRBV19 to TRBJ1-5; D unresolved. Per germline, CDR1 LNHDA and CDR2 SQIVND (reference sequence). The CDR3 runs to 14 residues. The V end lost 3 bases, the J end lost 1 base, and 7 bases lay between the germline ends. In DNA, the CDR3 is TGTGCCAGTAGTATGACCAGGAGCAATCAGCCCCAGCATTTT. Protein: CASSMTRSNQPQHF.

The CDR3 DNA reads as TGTGCCATATTAGAGGCGCAGGGGGTCGGGCAGTTCTTC. Translation gives CAILEAQGVGQFF. The rearrangement joins TRBV6-1 to TRBJ2-1, with TRBD1 matching over 7 bases. J lost 12 bases, V lost 10 bases, and 15 bases had no gene match. The CDR3 has 13 amino acids. The germline V gene has CDR1 MNHNS and CDR2 SASEGT.

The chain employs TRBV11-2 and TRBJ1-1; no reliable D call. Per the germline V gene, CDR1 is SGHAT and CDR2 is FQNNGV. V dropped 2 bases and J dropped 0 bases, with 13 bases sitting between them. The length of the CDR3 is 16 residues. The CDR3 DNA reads TGTGCCAGCAGCTTACCCTGGGCGCACATGAACACTGAAGCTTTCTTT. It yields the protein CASSLPWAHMNTEAFF. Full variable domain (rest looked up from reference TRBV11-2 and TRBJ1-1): EAGVAQSPRYKIIEKRQSVAFWCNPISGHATLYWYQQILGQGPKLLIQFQNNGVVDDSQLPKDRFSAERLKGVDSTLKIQPAKLEDSAVYLCASSLPWAHMNTEAFFGQGTRLTVV.

The CDR3 DNA follows: TGTGCCAGTAGTACGCCCTTGGGGAGCCTATCCTACGAGCAGTACTTC. Translation: CASSTPLGSLSYEQYF. The chain employs TRBV19 and TRBJ2-7; D perhaps matches TRBD2 (5 bases). This CDR3 spans 16 amino acids. Germline V gene lookup returns CDR1 LNHDA and CDR2 SQIVND (reference sequence). V dropped 4 bases and J dropped 1 base, with 17 bases sitting between them.

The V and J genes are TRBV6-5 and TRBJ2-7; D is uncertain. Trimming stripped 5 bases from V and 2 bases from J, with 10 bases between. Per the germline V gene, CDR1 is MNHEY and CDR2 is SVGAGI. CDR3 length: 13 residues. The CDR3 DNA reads TGTGCCAGCAGTCCCCCTTTTGCCTACGAGCAGTACTTC. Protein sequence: CASSPPFAYEQYF.

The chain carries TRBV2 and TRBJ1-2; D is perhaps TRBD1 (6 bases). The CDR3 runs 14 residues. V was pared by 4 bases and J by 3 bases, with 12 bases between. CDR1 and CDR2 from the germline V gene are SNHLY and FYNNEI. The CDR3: CASSVPNRDYGYTF. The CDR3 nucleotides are TGTGCCAGCAGTGTGCCGAACAGGGACTATGGCTACACCTTC.

The CDR3 DNA sequence: TGTGCCAGCAGTACTACCGGGACAATGAACACTGAAGCTTTCTTT. Translation: CASSTTGTMNTEAFF. The V call is TRBV28, the J call TRBJ1-1; weak D call: TRBD1 (6 bases). V was shortened by 5 bases and J by 0 bases, with 13 bases between the two germline ends. CDR3 length: 15 residues. Germline V CDR1 and CDR2: MDHEN, SYDVKM.

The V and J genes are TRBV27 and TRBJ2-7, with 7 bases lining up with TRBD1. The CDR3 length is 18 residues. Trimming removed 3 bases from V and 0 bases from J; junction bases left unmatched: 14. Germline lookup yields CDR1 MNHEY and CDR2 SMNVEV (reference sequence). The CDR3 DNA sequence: TGTGCCAGCAGTTTCAAGGGACCCGGGACAGCTTACTCCTACGAGCAGTACTTC. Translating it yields CASSFKGPGTAYSYEQYF.

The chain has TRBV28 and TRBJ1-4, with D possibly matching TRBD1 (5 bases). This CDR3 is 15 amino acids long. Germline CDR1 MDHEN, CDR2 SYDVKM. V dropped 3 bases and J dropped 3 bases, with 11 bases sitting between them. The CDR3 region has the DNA TGTGCCAGCAGTTTGGGAGGGGCTCCTAATGAAAAACTGTTTTTT. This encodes CASSLGGAPNEKLFF.

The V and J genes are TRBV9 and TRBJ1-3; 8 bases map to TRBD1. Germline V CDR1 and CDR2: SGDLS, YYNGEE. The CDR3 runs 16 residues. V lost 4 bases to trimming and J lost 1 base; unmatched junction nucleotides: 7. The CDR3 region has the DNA TGTGCCAGCAGCCCCCGGGGGGACAGGTCTGGAAACACCATATATTTT. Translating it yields CASSPRGDRSGNTIYF.